This T cell receptor beta chain stems from a study of T cell responses to AZD1222 COVID-19 vaccine. Overall study findings and caveats: Researchers report vaccine-associated CD4 TCRs spanning spike, with dominance at 160-218 and 743-854.

The CDR3 loop spans 16 amino acids. The germline CDR1 and CDR2 sequences are MGHRA and YSYEKL. The trim removed 3 bases at V and 0 bases at J, leaving 5 bases unmatched. The assay was immunoSEQ multiplex PCR, and TCRdb's table has in-frame clones only and misses some. This table has around 100,000 clones, roughly 87% appearing once. With regard to this clone: Antigen specificity is unknown.

This receptor was taken from an adult in good health. The sequencing used peripheral blood, collected on day 0 of AZD1222 vaccination. This chain uses TRBV4-1 with TRBJ1-5; 7 nucleotides agree with TRBD1. The CDR3 DNA sequence: TGCGCCAGCAGCCAGGCGACAGGGTTTAGCAATCAGCCCCAGCATTTT. This codes for CASSQATGFSNQPQHF.